This T cell receptor beta chain derives from a study of PD-1 blockade in classical Hodgkin lymphoma. Study information: Nivolumab dosing for patients was 3 mg/kg, administered intravenously every 2 weeks.

Produced via immunoSEQ multiplex PCR; TCRdb's table is partial and in-frame only. The sample lists about 25,000 clones, less than 75% occurring once. Time point reported: cycle 4 day 1 (C4D1), after about 6 weeks of nivolumab. Autologous stem cell transplantation was followed by relapse in every patient, and brentuximab vedotin exposure varied. Complete response, partial response or progressive disease were the best responses. The sequence came from a human donor with classical Hodgkin lymphoma. The source material was peripheral blood mononuclear cells (PBMCs), sampled before the fourth cycle of nivolumab.

The CDR3 loop reads CASSLKDFRPGGYEQYF. CDR3 DNA sequence: TGTGCCAGCAGCTTAAAGGACTTCCGACCAGGAGGCTACGAGCAGTACTTC. This chain joins TRBV7-2 and TRBJ2-7; D is perhaps TRBD2 (5 bases). The V and J ends lost 2 bases and 3 bases respectively, with 20 bases between them. The CDR3 length is 17 residues. From germline, CDR1 is SGHTA and CDR2 FQGNSA.